Listed here are 10 T cell receptor beta chains from one sample, sequenced in a study of shared clonotypes between healthy human individuals. The repertoire was sequenced with immunoSEQ multiplex PCR; TCRdb's copy has only in-frame clones and lacks some. The repertoire holds about 1.1 million clones, about 80% seen once, with approximately 0.95% in the top ten. Sequencing was done on a sample of memory CD4+ T cells from PBMCs. The subset: CD45RA-negative fraction. These receptor sequences come from a man younger than 35 in good health. Some clones in this sample may be carry-over from other donors' samples.

Notes on this clone: Different DNA sequences within this sample yield the same CDR3. V and J are TRBV29-1 and TRBJ2-3; a weak D match, TRBD2 (6 bases). The germline V gene encodes CDR1 SQVTM and CDR2 ANQGSEA. With 4 bases removed from V and 3 bases from J, the gap between germline ends came to 11 bases. The CDR3 has 13 residues. CDR3 DNA sequence: TGCAGCGTTGGTTCTGGGGGGACAGATACGCAGTATTTT. This codes for CSVGSGGTDTQYF.

The chain joins TRBV5-6 to TRBJ2-1; D unresolved. Trimming pared 2 bases from V and 7 bases from J, leaving 13 bases between. CDR3 length: 14 residues. Germline V gene sequence: CDR1 SGHDT, CDR2 YYEEEE. The CDR3 bases are TGTGCCAGCAGCTTCCTGGCTAGTAGAAATGAGCAGTTCTTC. Residues: CASSFLASRNEQFF.

Comments on this clone: Other nucleotide sequences in the sample specify the same CDR3. V and J are TRBV4-1 and TRBJ1-1, with 11 bases identical to TRBD1. The V gene end was trimmed by 0 bases and the J gene end by 5 bases; junction bases not matched to a gene: 2. CDR1 and CDR2 (germline): MGHRA, YSYEKL. The CDR3 is made up of 15 amino acids. CDR3 in amino acids: CASSQEDRGRTEAFF. CDR3 bases: TGCGCCAGCAGCCAAGAGGACAGGGGGCGTACTGAAGCTTTCTTT.

This clone was counted only a few times. The chain links TRBV18 to TRBJ1-2; D is possibly TRBD1 (6 bases). CDR1 KGHSH and CDR2 LQKENI come from the germline V gene. V shed 7 bases and J shed 6 bases, with 12 bases lying between them. This CDR3 has 12 residues. The chain's CDR3 is CASFGRDNGYTF. The CDR3 DNA reads as TGTGCCAGCTTTGGCAGGGACAATGGCTACACCTTC.

This chain connects TRBV27 to TRBJ2-7, with D perhaps TRBD1 (5 bases). CDR1 and CDR2 from the germline V gene are MNHEY and SMNVEV (reference sequence). CDR3 length: 14 amino acids. The ends were cut back, 3 bases at V and 1 base at J, with 10 bases in the middle. The CDR3 bases are TGTGCCAGCAGTTTTTTAGCAGGGTCCTACGAGCAGTACTTC. It encodes CASSFLAGSYEQYF.

Only one count was recorded for this clone. J is TRBJ1-1 and V is TRBV6-6; TRBD1 matches 8 bases. V shed 6 bases, J shed 5 bases, and the junction held 11 bases outside the gene matches. The CDR3 is 15 residues long. Germline assignment: CDR1 MNHNY and CDR2 SVGAGI (reference sequence). Here the CDR3 reads CASRPEGQGETEAFF. The CDR3 coding sequence is TGTGCCAGCAGGCCAGAAGGACAGGGTGAGACTGAAGCTTTCTTT.

The CDR3: CASSLLNLSGELFF. CDR3 coding DNA: TGTGCCAGCAGTTTATTAAACCTCAGTGGAGAGCTGTTTTTT. The chain joins TRBV28 to TRBJ2-2, with no clear D. The CDR3 length is 14 residues. V lost 1 base and J lost 11, with 14 bases in between. Germline assignment: CDR1 MDHEN and CDR2 SYDVKM.

On this clone: Other DNA sequences in the sample encode the same CDR3. The chain has TRBV18 and TRBJ2-5; no firm D call. The ends were cut back, 3 bases at V and 2 bases at J, with 4 bases in the middle. There are 12 residues in the CDR3. In germline, CDR1 is KGHSH, CDR2 LQKENI. The chain's CDR3 is CASSPGQETQYF. The CDR3 region has the DNA TGTGCCAGCTCACCGGGTCAAGAGACCCAGTACTTC.

V gene TRBV9 combines with J gene TRBJ2-1; TRBD1 matches at 9 bases. The V gene's germline CDR1 is SGDLS and CDR2 YYNGEE. The CDR3 has 15 amino acids. The J segment lost 5 bases and the V segment lost 0 bases, leaving 3 bases of the junction unmatched. The CDR3 coding sequence is TGTGCCAGCAGCGTAGTAGGGACAGGGAACAATGAGCAGTTCTTC. This codes for CASSVVGTGNNEQFF.

The chain is built from TRBV4-3 and TRBJ1-4; D not certain. Germline values: CDR1 LGHNA, CDR2 YSLEER. The germline V and J ends were trimmed by 0 bases and 5 bases, with 10 bases remaining between them. The CDR3 loop spans 15 amino acids. The CDR3 bases are TGCGCCAGCAGCCAAGATTGGCAGGACAATGAAAAACTGTTTTTT. Its translation is CASSQDWQDNEKLFF.